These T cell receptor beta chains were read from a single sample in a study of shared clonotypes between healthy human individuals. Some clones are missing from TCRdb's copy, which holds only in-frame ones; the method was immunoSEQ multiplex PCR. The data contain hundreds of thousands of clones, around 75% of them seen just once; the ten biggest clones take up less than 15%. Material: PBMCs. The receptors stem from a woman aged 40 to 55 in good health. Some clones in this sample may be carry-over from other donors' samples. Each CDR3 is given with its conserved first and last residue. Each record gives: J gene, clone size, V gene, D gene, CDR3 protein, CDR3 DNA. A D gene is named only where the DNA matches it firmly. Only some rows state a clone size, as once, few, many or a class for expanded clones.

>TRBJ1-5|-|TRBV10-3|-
CAISEGTSLDQPQHF
TGTGCCATCAGTGAGGGGACGAGTCTTGATCAGCCCCAGCATTTT
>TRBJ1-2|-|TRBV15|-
CATSKTRDHPISPGYTF
TGTGCCACCAGCAAGACCCGGGACCACCCGATCTCTCCTGGCTACACCTTC
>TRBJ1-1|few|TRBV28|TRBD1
CASRGQGGTEAFF
TGTGCCAGCAGGGGACAGGGTGGCACTGAAGCTTTCTTT
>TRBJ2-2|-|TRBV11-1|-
CASSLDGGEGGELFF
TGTGCCAGCAGCTTAGATGGAGGGGAAGGCGGGGAGCTGTTTTTT
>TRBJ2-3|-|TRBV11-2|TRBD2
CASSLALAGVRGGTDTQYF
TGTGCCAGCAGCTTAGCACTAGCGGGAGTAAGGGGGGGCACAGATACGCAGTATTTT
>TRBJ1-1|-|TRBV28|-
CASSQGLMNTEAFF
TGTGCCAGCAGTCAAGGACTCATGAACACTGAAGCTTTCTTT
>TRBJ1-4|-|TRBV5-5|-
CASSLAWGDGLFF
TGTGCCAGCAGCTTGGCCTGGGGGGACGGGTTGTTTTTT
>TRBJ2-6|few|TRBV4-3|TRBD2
CASSQDEAGVAGANVLTF
TGCGCCAGCAGCCAAGATGAGGCGGGAGTGGCTGGGGCCAACGTCCTGACTTTC
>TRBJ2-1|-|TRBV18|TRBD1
CASSPRQGNTYNEQFF
TGTGCCAGCTCACCGCGACAGGGGAATACCTACAATGAGCAGTTCTTC
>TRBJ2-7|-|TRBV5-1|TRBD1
CASSLGGTGAYEQYF
TGCGCCAGCAGCTTGGGCGGGACAGGGGCCTACGAGCAGTACTTC
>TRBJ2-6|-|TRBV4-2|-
CASSQEQGSGANVLTF
TGTGCCAGCAGCCAAGAGCAAGGTTCTGGGGCCAACGTCCTGACTTTC
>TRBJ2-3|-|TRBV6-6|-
CASSYWVYGTDTQYF
TGTGCCAGCAGTTACTGGGTATATGGCACAGATACGCAGTATTTT
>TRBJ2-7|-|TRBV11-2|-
CASSLEGNSGLYEQYF
TGTGCCAGCAGCTTAGAAGGTAATAGCGGCCTCTACGAGCAGTACTTC
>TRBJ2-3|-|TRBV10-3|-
CAISEETDGTQYF
TGTGCCATCAGTGAGGAGACTGACGGCACGCAGTATTTT
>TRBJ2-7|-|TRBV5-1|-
CASSSTGTYEQYF
TGCGCCAGCAGCTCGACGGGAACCTACGAGCAGTACTTC
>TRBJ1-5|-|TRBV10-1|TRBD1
CASRVTGQSFSQPQHF
TGCGCCAGCAGGGTGACAGGGCAGAGTTTCTCTCAGCCCCAGCATTTT
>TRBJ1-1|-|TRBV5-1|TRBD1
CASSLGTSTGFTEAFF
TGCGCCAGCAGCTTGGGGACCTCGACAGGGTTTACTGAAGCTTTCTTT
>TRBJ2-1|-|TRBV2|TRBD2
CASSGLLAGPRNRIF
TGTGCCAGCAGCGGGTTACTAGCGGGACCCCGTAATAGGATCTTC
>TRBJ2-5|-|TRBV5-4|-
CASSLQAQETQYF
TGTGCCAGCAGCTTGCAGGCCCAAGAGACCCAGTACTTC
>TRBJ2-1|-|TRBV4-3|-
CASSQDRFEQFF
TGCGCCAGCAGCCAAGATAGATTCGAGCAGTTCTTC
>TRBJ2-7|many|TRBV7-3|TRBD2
CASSLTPPGTSRHEQYF
TGTGCCAGCAGCTTAACGCCCCCCGGGACTAGCAGGCACGAGCAGTACTTC
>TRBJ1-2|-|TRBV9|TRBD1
CASSEQDRDPSGYTF
TGTGCCAGCAGCGAACAGGACAGGGACCCTTCTGGCTACACCTTC
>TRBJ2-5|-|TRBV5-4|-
CASSLPPLGNQETQYF
TGTGCCAGCAGCTTGCCCCCTTTAGGGAACCAAGAGACCCAGTACTTC
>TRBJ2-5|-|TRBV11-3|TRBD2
CASSVSGRIETQYF
TGTGCCAGCAGCGTAAGCGGGAGGATTGAGACCCAGTACTTC
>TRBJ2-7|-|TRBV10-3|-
CAISAARASSYEQYF
TGTGCCATCAGTGCCGCCAGGGCCAGCTCCTACGAGCAGTACTTC
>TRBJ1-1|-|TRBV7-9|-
CASRFGGNTEAFF
TGTGCCAGCAGGTTTGGCGGGAACACTGAAGCTTTCTTT
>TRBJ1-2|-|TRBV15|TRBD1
CATSRPGQVYGYTF
TGTGCCACCAGCAGACCGGGACAGGTCTATGGCTACACCTTC
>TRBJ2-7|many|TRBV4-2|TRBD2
CASSQDKGLVNYGEQYF
TGTGCCAGCAGCCAAGATAAAGGACTAGTGAATTATGGCGAGCAGTACTTC
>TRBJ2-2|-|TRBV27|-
CASSLAISVTGELFF
TGTGCCAGCAGTTTAGCGATAAGTGTCACCGGGGAGCTGTTTTTT
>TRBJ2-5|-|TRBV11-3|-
CASSIQGGETQYF
TGTGCCAGCAGTATACAGGGTGGAGAGACCCAGTACTTC
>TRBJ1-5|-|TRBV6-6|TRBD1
CASSYDRGLQPQHF
TGTGCCAGCAGTTACGACAGGGGGCTTCAGCCCCAGCATTTT
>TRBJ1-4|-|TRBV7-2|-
CASSSEANEKLFF
TGTGCCAGCAGCAGCGAGGCTAATGAAAAACTGTTTTTT
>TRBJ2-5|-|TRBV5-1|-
CASGAGSTETQYF
TGCGCCAGCGGGGCGGGAAGTACAGAGACCCAGTACTTC
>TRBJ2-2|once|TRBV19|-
CASSIQGSNTGELFF
TGTGCCAGTAGTATACAGGGGTCGAACACCGGGGAGCTGTTTTTT
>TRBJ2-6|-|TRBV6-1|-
CASSGLRSGANVLTF
TGTGCCAGCAGTGGTTTAAGGTCTGGGGCCAACGTCCTGACTTTC
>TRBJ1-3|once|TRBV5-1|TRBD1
CASSPDGTDTGNTIYF
TGCGCCAGCAGCCCGGACGGGACAGACACTGGAAACACCATATATTTT
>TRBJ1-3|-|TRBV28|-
CASSFLLNTIYF
TGTGCCAGCAGTTTCCTCTTGAACACCATATATTTT
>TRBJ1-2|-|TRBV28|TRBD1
CASRTGGWGYTF
TGTGCCAGCAGAACAGGGGGCTGGGGCTACACCTTC
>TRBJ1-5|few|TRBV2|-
CASSQWGVPPQHF
TGTGCCAGCAGTCAATGGGGGGTTCCGCCCCAGCATTTT
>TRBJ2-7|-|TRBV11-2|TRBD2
CASSSRELAGTYEQYF
TGTGCCAGCAGCTCCCGGGAACTAGCGGGTACCTACGAGCAGTACTTC
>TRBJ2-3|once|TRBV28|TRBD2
CACLTSGRNTQYF
TGTGCCTGCCTTACTAGCGGGAGGAATACGCAGTATTTT
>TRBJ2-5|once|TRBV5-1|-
CASSPNGRETQYF
TGCGCCAGCAGCCCGAACGGCAGAGAGACCCAGTACTTC
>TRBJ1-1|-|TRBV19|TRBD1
CASSDRGRNTEAFF
TGTGCCAGTAGTGACAGGGGGAGGAACACTGAAGCTTTCTTT
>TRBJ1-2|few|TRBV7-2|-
CASSPDGAYGYTF
TGTGCCAGCAGCCCCGACGGAGCCTATGGCTACACCTTC
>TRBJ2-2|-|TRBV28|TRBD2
CASQGLPPGLAEAGELFF
TGTGCCAGCCAAGGTCTCCCACCGGGACTAGCAGAGGCCGGGGAGCTGTTTTTT
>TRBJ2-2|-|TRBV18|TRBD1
CASSPTGGADGELFF
TGTGCCAGCTCACCTACAGGGGGCGCGGACGGGGAGCTGTTTTTT
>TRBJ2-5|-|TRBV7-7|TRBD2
CASSGTSGRPETQYF
TGTGCCAGCAGCGGGACTAGCGGGAGGCCGGAGACCCAGTACTTC
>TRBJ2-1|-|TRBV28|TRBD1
CASRRTGVKGNEQFF
TGTGCCAGCAGACGGACAGGGGTGAAAGGCAATGAGCAGTTCTTC
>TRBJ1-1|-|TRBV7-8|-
CASSFGRFMNTEAFF
TGTGCCAGCAGCTTTGGGAGATTCATGAACACTGAAGCTTTCTTT
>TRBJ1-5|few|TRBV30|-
CAWQGSSNQPQHF
TGTGCCTGGCAGGGCAGCAGCAATCAGCCCCAGCATTTT
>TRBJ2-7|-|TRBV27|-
CASSLSWGSAYEQYF
TGTGCCAGCAGTTTATCGTGGGGGAGTGCGTACGAGCAGTACTTC
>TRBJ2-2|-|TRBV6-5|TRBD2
CASSLAGGDTGELFF
TGTGCCAGCAGCCTAGCGGGAGGGGACACCGGGGAGCTGTTTTTT
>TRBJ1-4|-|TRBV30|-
CASTGTTNEKLFF
TGTGCCTCGACCGGGACGACTAATGAAAAACTGTTTTTT
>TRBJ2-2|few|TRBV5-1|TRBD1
CASTITGGYTGELFF
TGCGCCAGCACTATCACAGGGGGCTACACCGGGGAGCTGTTTTTT
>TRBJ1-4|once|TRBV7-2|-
CASSRDLREKLFF
TGTGCCAGCAGCCGTGACCTCCGGGAAAAACTGTTTTTT
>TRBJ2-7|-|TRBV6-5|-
CASSGAVGSYEQYF
TGTGCCAGCAGCGGGGCCGTAGGGAGCTACGAGCAGTACTTC
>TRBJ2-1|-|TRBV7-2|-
CASSLDAVLNEQFF
TGTGCCAGCAGCTTAGATGCGGTACTCAATGAGCAGTTCTTC
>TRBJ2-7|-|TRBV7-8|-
CASSSRQTNEQYF
TGTGCCAGCAGCTCCCGGCAGACCAACGAGCAGTACTTC